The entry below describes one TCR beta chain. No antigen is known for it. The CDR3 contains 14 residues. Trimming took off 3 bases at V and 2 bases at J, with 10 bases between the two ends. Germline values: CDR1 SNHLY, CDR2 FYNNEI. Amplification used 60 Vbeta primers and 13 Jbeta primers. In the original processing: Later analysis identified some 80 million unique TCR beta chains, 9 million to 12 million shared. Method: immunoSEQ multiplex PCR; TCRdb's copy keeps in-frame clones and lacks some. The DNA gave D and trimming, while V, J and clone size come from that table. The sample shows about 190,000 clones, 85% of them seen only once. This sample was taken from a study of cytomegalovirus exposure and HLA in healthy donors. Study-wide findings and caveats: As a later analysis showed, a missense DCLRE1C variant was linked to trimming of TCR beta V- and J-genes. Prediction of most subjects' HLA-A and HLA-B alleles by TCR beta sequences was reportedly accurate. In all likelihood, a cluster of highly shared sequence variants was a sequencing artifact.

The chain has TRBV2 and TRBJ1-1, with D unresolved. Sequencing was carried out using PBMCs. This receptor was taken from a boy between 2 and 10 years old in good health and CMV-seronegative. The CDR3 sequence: CASSDLGKNTEAFF. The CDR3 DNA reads TGTGCCAGCAGTGATTTGGGCAAAAACACTGAAGCTTTCTTT.